This T cell receptor (beta chain) is drawn from a study of OX40 agonist ivuxolimab in advanced cancers. The wider study: Patients received ivuxolimab, an agonistic anti-OX40 (CD134) antibody. Every patient in dose escalation had hepatocellular carcinoma, melanoma, renal cell or head and neck cancer.

The CDR3 has 14 residues. The germline gives CDR1 MNHEY, CDR2 SVGAGI. The ends lost 5 bases at V and 5 bases at J; junction bases unmatched: 5. Whole-study results and caveats: Blood T cells, both CD4+ and CD8+, expanded clonally by week 6 at 0.1 to 3.0 mg/kg.

TCRdb's copy holds only in-frame clones and misses some; the assay was immunoSEQ multiplex PCR. This table holds under 90,000 clones, 84% found once. Notes on this clone: Its antigen is unknown.

V is TRBV6-5 and J is TRBJ1-5; TRBD1 matches 8 bases. This TCR came from an adult with an advanced solid tumor such as melanoma, head and neck, liver or kidney cancer. This specimen was CD4+ or CD8+ T cells sorted from blood, taken in a trial of the OX40 agonist ivuxolimab. CDR3 amino acids: CASSRQGRDQPQHF. CDR3 coding DNA: TGTGCCAGCAGTAGACAGGGGAGAGATCAGCCCCAGCATTTT.